The T cell receptor beta chain described here comes from a study of T cells in Graves' hyperthyroidism and ophthalmopathy (dated by TCRdb to about 2019). With regard to the full study: Peripheral blood samples were taken at initial diagnosis, before any treatment was given. To identify TCR V-J signatures that set the groups apart, the researchers used a discovery cohort of 100 patients, made up of 40 to 45 with Graves' ophthalmopathy and about 60 with stable Graves' hyperthyroidism. In addition, the study compared T-cell repertoires in thyroid tissue and in blood from five or six Graves' hyperthyroidism patients. The paper describes TCR Vbeta CDR3 sequencing of around 130 peripheral blood samples, made up of around 41 ophthalmopathy patients, approximately 73 hyperthyroidism patients and 17 progressor patients. For training and testing, the 100 or so patients in the discovery cohort were randomly divided in a 7:3 ratio. An independent validation cohort of around 19 hyperthyroidism patients and 17 patients who later progressed to ophthalmopathy tested prospective prediction of ophthalmopathy. Once sampling was done, hyperthyroidism patients were given methimazole at a starting dose of 30 mg daily, whereas ophthalmopathy patients were given high-dose intravenous methylprednisolone. Overall study results and their limits: During validation, the model predicted progression to ophthalmopathy a median of around 7 months ahead of onset, with around 65% sensitivity and about 72% specificity. No statistical method was used to set the sample size in advance, and investigators knew the group allocation. In cross-validation, a model built on a 13 V-J signature told ophthalmopathy apart from stable hyperthyroidism with 87.88% sensitivity and around 81% specificity, and in testing the same model reached 80%/75%. Blood samples also contained most of the expanded thyroid clonotypes (frequency above 0.001), which suggests that blood repertoires may reflect thyroid immune responses.

The TCR beta CDR3 regions were amplified from the RNA transcripts. The first round of RT-PCR for the TCR CDR3 was performed with the HTBI primer set and the Qiagen OneStep RT-PCR kit. A second multiplex PCR round built the libraries, followed by size selection and purification. Paired-end sequencing of the libraries was performed with 100 bp reads on an Illumina HiSeq2000. The published analysis was carried out like this. Raw data were processed with SOAPnuke, discarding reads with adapters, uncalled bases, mean Phred below 15, or no exact constant-primer or identifier match. COPE v1.2.5 was used to merge the high-quality paired reads, and each unique nucleotide sequence was defined as a clonotype. MiTCR v1.1 was used to align clonotypes to the IMGT TRBV, TRBD and TRBJ reference segments. Analysis was restricted to V-J combinations with a frequency above 0.0001, which covered over 98% of repertoires. The TCS score was defined as the ratio of F50 (clonal expansion) to E x V (chaos), calculated using BLOSUM62-based TCRdist between CDR3 peptides within each V-J. Welch's t-statistics and random forest reduced fewer than 550 V-J features to 13, which were used in a naive Bayes classifier (R e1071). TCRdb ran its own pipeline on the public reads, namely fastp trimming at Q25 and MiXCR clone calling, and kept in-frame beta chains. Every distinct CDR3 protein forms one entry, paired with its most common genes and DNA. TCRdb, rather than the study authors, made the V and J calls. This sample lists approximately 600,000 distinct CDR3 sequences; about 14% were detected once. The ten largest clones represent 5% to 7% of the sample.

This clonotype turned up a few times. Which antigen it targets is not known. Base qualities are not provided; no much larger clone lies one nucleotide away. V trim: 2 bases; J trim: 10 bases; unmatched bases: 12. There are 16 amino acids in the CDR3, from cysteine to phenylalanine inclusive. Of the read, only the CDR3 DNA is kept; its 48 bases are in frame from base 1. CDR1 and CDR2 were assigned from the germline V gene (reference sequence) as SEHNR and FQNEAQ. Hyperthyroidism patients were newly diagnosed, had a disease duration of under 2 months, and were aged 18 to 65 years. Any patient with an uncontrolled infection, another autoimmune disease, pregnancy or lactation was excluded. Diagnoses were based on clinical symptoms, serum thyroxine and TRAb, thyroid ultrasound and orbital computed tomography. Blood from progressor patients was collected at the time of first diagnosis with hyperthyroidism, before any ophthalmopathy symptoms had appeared. PBMCs were separated from around 9.1 ml of fresh peripheral blood using Ficoll-Paque density gradient centrifugation. Progressor patients were first diagnosed with Graves' hyperthyroidism and then developed ophthalmopathy during follow-up. Trizol reagent was used to extract total RNA, and RNA quality was then checked on an Agilent 2100 Bioanalyzer.

Recombination joined TRBV7-9 with TRBJ2-1, and 9 junctional nucleotides match TRBD2. This sequence originates from a woman between 25 and 40 years old with Graves' hyperthyroidism that later progressed to Graves' ophthalmopathy. The sample consisted of blood. This receptor carries the CDR3 CASSLLTREGSGEQFF. At the DNA level, the sequence is TGTGCCAGCAGCTTACTGACGCGGGAGGGTTCGGGGGAGCAGTTCTTC.